This T cell receptor (beta chain) was documented in a study of T cell repertoires in cytomegalovirus infection. Turning to the study itself: CMV infection and matching HLA type were both indicated by public TCR beta signatures. Study-wide results and caveats: Cumulative frequency of public TCR beta families picked out carriers of CMV plus the relevant HLA. Ex vivo responses were dominated by HLA-C-restricted CMV-specific TCR beta clonotypes.

In this sample, this clonotype turned up many times. Its antigen is unknown. Using its own MiXCR run on the reads, TCRdb lists one record per CDR3 protein. The profile shows 200,000 to 300,000 distinct CDR3 sequences, less than 9.5% of them singletons. Germline V lookup: CDR1 WSHSY, CDR2 SAAADI. The V segment lost 5 bases and the J segment 6 bases; nucleotides outside the gene matches: 3. This CDR3 spans 12 amino acids. The sequence was collected from a human donor in good health (CMV status not recorded). Some clones in this sample may be carry-over from other donors' samples. The chain has TRBV10-2 and TRBJ1-1; TRBD1 agrees at 7 bases. Source material: PBMCs. The CDR3 DNA reads TGCGCCAGCAGTTTAGACAGGGCTGAAGCTTTCTTT. Its protein product is CASSLDRAEAFF.